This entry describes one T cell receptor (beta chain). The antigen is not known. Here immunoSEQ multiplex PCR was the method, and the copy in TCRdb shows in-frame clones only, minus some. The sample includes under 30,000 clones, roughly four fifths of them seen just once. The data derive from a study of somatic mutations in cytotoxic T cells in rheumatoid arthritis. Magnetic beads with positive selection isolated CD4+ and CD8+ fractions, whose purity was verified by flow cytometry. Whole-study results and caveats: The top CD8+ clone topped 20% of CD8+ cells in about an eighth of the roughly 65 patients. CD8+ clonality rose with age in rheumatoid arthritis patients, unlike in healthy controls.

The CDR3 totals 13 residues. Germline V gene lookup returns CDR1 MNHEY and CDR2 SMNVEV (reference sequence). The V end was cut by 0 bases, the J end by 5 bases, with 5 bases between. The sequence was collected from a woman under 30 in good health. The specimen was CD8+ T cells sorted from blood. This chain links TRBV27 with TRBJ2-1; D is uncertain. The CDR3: CASSLSVNNEQFF. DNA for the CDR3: TGTGCCAGCAGTTTATCAGTTAACAATGAGCAGTTCTTC.